A single sample gave rise to the 11 T cell receptor beta chains below, sequenced in a study of T cell responses to AZD1222 COVID-19 vaccine listed by TCRdb under 2021. The library was built by means of the immunoSEQ multiplex PCR assay. TCRdb obtained this table from immuneACCESS and retained in-frame rearrangements with V and J assigned. These tables miss some clones; where compared with another copy, unresolved V genes account for less than half of the shortfall, and the remainder is unexplained. This sample comprises roughly 120,000 clones, 86% of them detected only once. Approximately 18% of the sample lies in the top ten. The time point label, read with the paper, signifies: about 28 days (+/-7) after the second vaccine dose. The source was peripheral blood, collected 28 days after the second AZD1222 dose. Receptor source: an adult who received the AZD1222 COVID-19 vaccine.

This chain connects TRBV2 to TRBJ1-5; the D is unclear. Germline V lookup: CDR1 SNHLY, CDR2 FYNNEI. CDR3 length: 14 amino acids. V was shortened by 5 bases and J by 5 bases, with 13 bases between the two germline ends. CDR3 sequence: CASSPPDPYQPQHF. CDR3 DNA sequence: TGTGCCAGCAGTCCACCCGATCCGTATCAGCCCCAGCATTTT.

This chain uses TRBV28 with TRBJ2-5, with 11 nucleotides matching TRBD1. V shed 10 bases, J shed 1 base, and the junction held 5 bases outside the gene matches. There are 14 residues in the CDR3. From germline, CDR1 is MDHEN and CDR2 SYDVKM. In nucleotides, the CDR3 is TGTGCCACCTGTGGACAGGGGGCCCAAGAGACCCAGTACTTC. Encoded protein: CATCGQGAQETQYF.

The chain joins TRBV5-1 to TRBJ2-5; no reliable D call. The CDR3 length is 14 residues. Germline V CDR1 and CDR2: SGHRS, YFSETQ. V lost 5 bases and J 3 bases, leaving 14 bases between the germline ends. CDR3 region: CASRTRVAKETQYF. The CDR3 DNA is TGCGCCAGCAGAACGCGAGTAGCTAAAGAGACCCAGTACTTC.

V and J are TRBV19 and TRBJ1-1; 7 bases line up with TRBD1. J lost 7 bases, V lost 3 bases, and 5 bases had no gene match. The CDR3 is 13 amino acids. Germline V lookup: CDR1 LNHDA, CDR2 SQIVND (reference sequence). The CDR3 bases are TGTGCCAGTAGTATCGTCAGGGACAGTGAAGCTTTCTTT. It specifies CASSIVRDSEAFF.

The chain recombines TRBV6-1 with TRBJ1-3; TRBD1 is a possible D gene (5 bases). The CDR3 consists of 18 residues. Trimming took off 4 bases at V and 4 bases at J, with 23 bases between the two ends. Germline-derived CDR1 and CDR2 are MNHNS and SASEGT. In nucleotides, the CDR3 is TGTGCCAGCAGTGTCGCCCCCTCAGGGTTGAAGAGGGGAAACACCATATATTTT. The encoded protein is CASSVAPSGLKRGNTIYF.

The rearrangement joins TRBV19 to TRBJ1-2; D possibly corresponds to TRBD1 (6 bases). Trimming took 6 bases from V and 8 from J, leaving 10 bases between them. CDR3 size: 11 residues. Germline assignment: CDR1 LNHDA and CDR2 SQIVND (reference sequence). CDR3 bases: TGTGCCAGTAGACAGGGCGAAGGCTACACCTTC. It encodes CASRQGEGYTF. The full variable domain, rest sourced from reference TRBV19 and TRBJ1-2, is DGGITQSPKYLFRKEGQNVTLSCEQNLNHDAMYWYRQDPGQGLRLIYYSQIVNDFQKGDIAEGYSVSREKKESFPLTVTSAQKNPTAFYLCASRQGEGYTFGSGTRLTVV.

The chain joins TRBV18 to TRBJ1-2; weak D call: TRBD1 (5 bases). V lost 8 bases, J lost 3 bases, and 10 bases lay in between. Germline V CDR1 and CDR2: KGHSH, LQKENI. The CDR3 is made up of 12 amino acids. The CDR3 reads CASGGGDYGYTF. CDR3 sequence (DNA): TGTGCCAGCGGGGGTGGCGACTATGGCTACACCTTC.

The V call is TRBV2, the J call TRBJ2-7; D is unresolved. Trimming took 7 bases from V and 5 from J, leaving 12 bases between them. The CDR3 consists of 12 residues. The germline gives CDR1 SNHLY, CDR2 FYNNEI. CDR3 nucleotides: TGTGCCAGCAAGGGTGAGTCCCACGAGCAGTACTTC. This translates into CASKGESHEQYF.

This chain connects TRBV18 to TRBJ1-3, with 8 bases aligning to TRBD1. CDR1 KGHSH and CDR2 LQKENI come from the germline V gene. The CDR3 covers 15 residues. With V trimmed by 6 bases and J by 4 bases, 8 bases remained unmatched. CDR3: CASSSSPGGGNTIYF. CDR3 nucleotides: TGTGCCAGCTCGTCGAGCCCAGGGGGCGGAAACACCATATATTTT.

This chain joins TRBV30 and TRBJ1-2; D ambiguous. The CDR3 sequence is 13 residues long. V was cut by 4 bases and J by 8 bases, with 17 bases left in between. Germline V CDR1 and CDR2: GTSNPN, SVGIG (reference sequence). The CDR3 region has the DNA TGTGCCTGGACCCCAATGCAGGCCCTAGGCTACACCTTC. Its translation is CAWTPMQALGYTF.

This chain uses TRBV4-1 with TRBJ2-4; D may correspond to TRBD1 or TRBD2 (5 bases each). V lost 2 bases to trimming and J lost 3 bases, with 17 bases between them. Germline CDR1 is MGHRA and CDR2 is YSYEKL. The CDR3 is 17 residues long. CDR3 in amino acids: CASSQQLVRDLKNIQYF. The CDR3 nucleotides are TGCGCCAGCAGCCAACAACTAGTACGGGACCTCAAAAACATTCAGTACTTC.